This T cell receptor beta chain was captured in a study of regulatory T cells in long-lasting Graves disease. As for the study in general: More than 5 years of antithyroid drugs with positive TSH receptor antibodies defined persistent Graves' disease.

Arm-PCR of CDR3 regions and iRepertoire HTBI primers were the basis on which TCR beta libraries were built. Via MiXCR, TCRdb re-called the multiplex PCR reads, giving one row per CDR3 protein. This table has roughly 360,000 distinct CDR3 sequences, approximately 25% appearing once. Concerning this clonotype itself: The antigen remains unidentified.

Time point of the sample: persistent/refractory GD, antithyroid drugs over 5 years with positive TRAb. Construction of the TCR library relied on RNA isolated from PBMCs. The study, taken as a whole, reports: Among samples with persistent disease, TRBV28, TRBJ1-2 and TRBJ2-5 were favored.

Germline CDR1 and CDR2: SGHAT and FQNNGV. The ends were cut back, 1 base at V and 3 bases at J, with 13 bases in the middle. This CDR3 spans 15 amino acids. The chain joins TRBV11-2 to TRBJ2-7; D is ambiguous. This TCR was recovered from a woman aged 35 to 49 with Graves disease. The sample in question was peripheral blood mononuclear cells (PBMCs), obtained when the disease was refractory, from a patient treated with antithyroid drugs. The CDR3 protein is CASSLAPSPLYEQYF. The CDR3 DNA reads TGTGCCAGCAGCTTAGCCCCCAGCCCTCTCTACGAGCAGTACTTC.